The rows below give T cell receptor beta chains drawn from one sample of a study of T cell changes during pregnancy in multiple sclerosis. The method was immunoSEQ multiplex PCR; TCRdb's version includes in-frame clones alone and lacks a portion of them. Here the sample spans around 39,000 clones, 80% to 90% being singletons. The source material was CD4+ T cells from peripheral blood mononuclear cells, sampled before pregnancy. The receptor source for this set is a female donor with multiple sclerosis, enrolled in a pregnancy study. CDR3s include the opening cysteine and the closing phenylalanine or tryptophan. A D gene is named only where the DNA matches it firmly.

CASSLRGGALTYEQYF,-,TRBJ2-7,TRBV7-2
CASSRRILAGGLTDTQYF,TRBD2,TRBJ2-3,TRBV4-1
CASRGTGTGGYEQYF,TRBD1,TRBJ2-7,TRBV4-2
CATATGSGQPQHF,-,TRBJ1-5,TRBV15
CASSPAGGPYEQYF,TRBD2,TRBJ2-7,TRBV25-1
CASSERAGVLDEQFF,TRBD2,TRBJ2-1,TRBV6-1
CASSLVQANEQFF,-,TRBJ2-1,TRBV7-2
CASSLAVSGSYTQYF,TRBD2,TRBJ2-3,TRBV5-1
CASSLRWGTSNYLYEQYF,TRBD2,TRBJ2-7,TRBV7-2
CASSYSQGIPYRGYTF,-,TRBJ1-2,TRBV6-5
CASSQDRTDTQYF,-,TRBJ2-3,TRBV4-3
CASGGQGANYGYTF,TRBD1,TRBJ1-2,TRBV9
CAISVSVSLNTEAFF,-,TRBJ1-1,TRBV10-3
CASSIAGLPAEQYF,-,TRBJ2-7,TRBV19
CASSEWGMNTEAFF,-,TRBJ1-1,TRBV6-1
CAWKRGYGSYGYTF,-,TRBJ1-2,TRBV30
CASSLGRFSYEQYF,-,TRBJ2-7,TRBV11-2
CASTRAGTDEQYF,-,TRBJ2-7,TRBV23-1
CASRQTGVDNQPQHF,TRBD1,TRBJ1-5,TRBV28
CASSFRDSSRNEQFF,-,TRBJ2-1,TRBV5-4
CASGTDSGNTIYF,TRBD1,TRBJ1-3,TRBV5-4
CASPPGTSGPYNEQFF,TRBD2,TRBJ2-1,TRBV28
CASSLARTPGNTIYF,-,TRBJ1-3,TRBV7-2
CASSLGLAGGYEQYF,TRBD2,TRBJ2-7,TRBV28
CASRGGRRQETQYF,TRBD2,TRBJ2-5,TRBV6-4
CASTPRFEGGNEQYF,TRBD2,TRBJ2-7,TRBV19
CASSMEGGSVYEQYF,TRBD1,TRBJ2-7,TRBV19
CASSLGGWGGETQYF,TRBD2,TRBJ2-5,TRBV5-4
CASTWGPAEAFF,-,TRBJ1-1,TRBV19
CASRFYSGRISYEQYF,TRBD2,TRBJ2-7,TRBV27
CASSPVWAGDINEQFF,-,TRBJ2-1,TRBV18
CASSDRRNEQFF,-,TRBJ2-1,TRBV10-1
CASSQEPHREGDNEQFF,-,TRBJ2-1,TRBV4-3
CASSFLAESYEQYF,TRBD2,TRBJ2-7,TRBV5-6
CASSLTTSGGSYEQYF,TRBD2,TRBJ2-7,TRBV5-1
CASSAWTGSGYNEQFF,TRBD1,TRBJ2-1,TRBV6-6
CASRVQGGSGNTIYF,TRBD1,TRBJ1-3,TRBV11-2
CASSLGGGGNNEQFF,TRBD1,TRBJ2-1,TRBV5-1
CASSLGAGNNNEQFF,TRBD2,TRBJ2-1,TRBV11-3
CASSALPTFDRAHEKLFF,TRBD1,TRBJ1-4,TRBV9
CANRRQGDSNEQFF,TRBD1,TRBJ2-1,TRBV2
CASSQDADRGTGELFF,TRBD1,TRBJ2-2,TRBV4-2
CAWDTGTGVQETQYF,TRBD1,TRBJ2-5,TRBV30
CASSGGGNTGELFF,TRBD2,TRBJ2-2,TRBV2
CASSSDREGYGYTF,TRBD1,TRBJ1-2,TRBV5-6
CASSPGGADTQYF,-,TRBJ2-3,TRBV18
CASSGPEDSGTDTQYF,-,TRBJ2-3,TRBV9
CASSPRLILGATGELFF,-,TRBJ2-2,TRBV28
CASSETSGSTGELFF,TRBD2,TRBJ2-2,TRBV2
CAISEKAASTDTQYF,-,TRBJ2-3,TRBV10-3